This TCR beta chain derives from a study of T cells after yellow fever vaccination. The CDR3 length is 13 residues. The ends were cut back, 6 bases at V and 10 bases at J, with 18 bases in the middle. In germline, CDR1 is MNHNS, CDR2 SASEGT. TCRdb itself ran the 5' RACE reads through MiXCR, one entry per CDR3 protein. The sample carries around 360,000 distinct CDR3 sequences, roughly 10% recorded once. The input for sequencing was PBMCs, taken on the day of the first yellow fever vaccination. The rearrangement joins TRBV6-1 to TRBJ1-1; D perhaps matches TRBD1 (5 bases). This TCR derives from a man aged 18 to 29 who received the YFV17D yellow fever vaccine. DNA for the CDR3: TGTGCCAGCAGACTGAAGGCGGGGCGGCGAGCTTTCTTT. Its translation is CASRLKAGRRAFF.